This T cell receptor (beta chain) was identified during a study of blood T cell repertoires in COVID-19. The data were produced by immunoSEQ multiplex PCR, yet TCRdb's version contains in-frame clones alone and is incomplete. The sample holds tens of thousands of clones, roughly 90% seen once. Germline CDR1 is LNHDA and CDR2 is SQIVND (reference sequence). Germline trimming cut 6 bases from V and 5 bases from J; bases unmatched to any gene: 7. CDR3 length: 14 residues. The chain has TRBV19 and TRBJ2-3, with TRBD2 matching over 8 bases. Sequencing used peripheral blood. This sequence originates from a man between 60 and 75 years old with active COVID-19. The CDR3 here is CASRERERGDTQYF. The CDR3 nucleotides read TGTGCCAGTAGAGAGCGGGAGAGGGGAGATACGCAGTATTTT.